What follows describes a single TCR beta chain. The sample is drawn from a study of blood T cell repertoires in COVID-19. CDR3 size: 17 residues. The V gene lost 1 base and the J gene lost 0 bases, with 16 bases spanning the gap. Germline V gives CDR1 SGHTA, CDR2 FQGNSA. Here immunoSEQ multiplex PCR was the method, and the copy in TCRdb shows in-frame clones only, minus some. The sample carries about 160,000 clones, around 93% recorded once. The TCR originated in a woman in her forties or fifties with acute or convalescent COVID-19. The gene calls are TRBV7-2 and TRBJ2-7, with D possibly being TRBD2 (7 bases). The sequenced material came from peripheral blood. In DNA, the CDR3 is TGTGCCAGCAGCTTAGATCCCGTAGGGGGGGGCTCCTACGAGCAGTACTTC. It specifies CASSLDPVGGGSYEQYF.